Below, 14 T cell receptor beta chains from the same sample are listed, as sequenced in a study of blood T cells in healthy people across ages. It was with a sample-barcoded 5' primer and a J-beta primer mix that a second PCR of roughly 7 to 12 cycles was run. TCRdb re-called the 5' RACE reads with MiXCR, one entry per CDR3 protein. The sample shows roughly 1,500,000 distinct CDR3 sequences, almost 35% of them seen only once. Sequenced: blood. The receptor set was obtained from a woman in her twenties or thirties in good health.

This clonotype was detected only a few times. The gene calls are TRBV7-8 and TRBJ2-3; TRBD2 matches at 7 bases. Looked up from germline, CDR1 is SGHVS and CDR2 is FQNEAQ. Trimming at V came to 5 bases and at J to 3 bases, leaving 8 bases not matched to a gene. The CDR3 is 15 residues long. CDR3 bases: TGTGCCAGCAGCCCAGTGGGGGGGATGACAGATACGCAGTATTTT. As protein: CASSPVGGMTDTQYF. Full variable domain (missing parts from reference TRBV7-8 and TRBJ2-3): GAGVSQSPRYKVAKRGQDVALRCDPISGHVSLFWYQQALGQGPEFLTYFQNEAQLDKSGLPSDRFFAERPEGSVSTLKIQRTQQEDSAVYLCASSPVGGMTDTQYFGPGTRLTVL.

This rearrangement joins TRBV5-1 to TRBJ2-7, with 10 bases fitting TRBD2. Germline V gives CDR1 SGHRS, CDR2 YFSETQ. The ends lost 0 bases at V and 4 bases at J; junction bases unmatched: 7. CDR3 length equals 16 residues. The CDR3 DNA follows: TGCGCCAGCAGCTTGGGCCCTAGCGGGAGTACTTACGAGCAGTACTTC. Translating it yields CASSLGPSGSTYEQYF.

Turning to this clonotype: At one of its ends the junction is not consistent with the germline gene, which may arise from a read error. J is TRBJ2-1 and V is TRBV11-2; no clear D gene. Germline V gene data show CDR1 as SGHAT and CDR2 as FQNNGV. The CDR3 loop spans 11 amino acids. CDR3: CACSLWNEQFF. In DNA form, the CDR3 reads TGTGCCTGCAGCTTATGGAATGAGCAGTTCTTC. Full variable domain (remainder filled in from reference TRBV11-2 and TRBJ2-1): EAGVAQSPRYKIIEKRQSVAFWCNPISGHATLYWYQQILGQGPKLLIQFQNNGVVDDSQLPKDRFSAERLKGVDSTLKIQPAKLEDSAVYLCACSLWNEQFFGPGTRLTVL.

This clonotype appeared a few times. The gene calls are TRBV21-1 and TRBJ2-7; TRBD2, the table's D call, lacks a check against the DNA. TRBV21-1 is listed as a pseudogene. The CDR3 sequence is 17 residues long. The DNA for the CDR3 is TGTGCCAGCAGCAAAGTGGGTAGCGGGGGCCTCTCCTACGAGCAGTACTTC. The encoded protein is CASSKVGSGGLSYEQYF.

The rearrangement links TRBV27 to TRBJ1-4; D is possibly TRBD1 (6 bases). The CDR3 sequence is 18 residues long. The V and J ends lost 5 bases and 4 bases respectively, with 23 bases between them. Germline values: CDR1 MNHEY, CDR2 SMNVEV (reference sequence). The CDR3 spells CASSQLTSDSYFNEKLFF. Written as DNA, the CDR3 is TGTGCCAGCAGTCAATTGACATCGGACAGTTATTTTAATGAAAAACTGTTTTTT.

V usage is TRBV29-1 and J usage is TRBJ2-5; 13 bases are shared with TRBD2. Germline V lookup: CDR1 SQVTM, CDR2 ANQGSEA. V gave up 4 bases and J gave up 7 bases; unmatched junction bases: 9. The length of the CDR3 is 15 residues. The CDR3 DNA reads TGCAGCGTTGGTGGTACTAGCGGGAGGGGGGGGACCCAGTACTTC. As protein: CSVGGTSGRGGTQYF. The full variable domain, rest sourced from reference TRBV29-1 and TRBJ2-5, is SAVISQKPSRDICQRGTSLTIQCQVDSQVTMMFWYRQQPGQSLTLIATANQGSEATYESGFVIDKFPISRPNLTFSTLTVSNMSPEDSSIYLCSVGGTSGRGGTQYFGPGTRLLVL.

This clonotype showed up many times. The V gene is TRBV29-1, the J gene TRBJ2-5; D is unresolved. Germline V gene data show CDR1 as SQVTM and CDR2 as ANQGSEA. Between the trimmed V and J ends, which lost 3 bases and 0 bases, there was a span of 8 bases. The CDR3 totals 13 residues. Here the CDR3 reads CSVERGYQETQYF. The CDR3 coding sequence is TGCAGCGTTGAGCGTGGGTACCAAGAGACCCAGTACTTC.

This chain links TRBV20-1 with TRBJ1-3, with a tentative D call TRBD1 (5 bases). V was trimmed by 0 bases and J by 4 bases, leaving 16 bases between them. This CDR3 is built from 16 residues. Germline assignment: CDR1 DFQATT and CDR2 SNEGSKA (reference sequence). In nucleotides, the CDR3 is TGCAGTGCTAGAGATGGCGGGGGGTCAAGAGGAAACACCATATATTTT. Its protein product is CSARDGGGSRGNTIYF.

This chain's CDR3 is CASSPQRYNTGELFF. For the CDR3, the DNA is TGTGCCAGCAGCCCCCAGCGGTATAACACCGGGGAGCTGTTTTTT. J is TRBJ2-2 and V is TRBV11-2; tentatively, D is TRBD2 (5 bases). The V and J ends lost 5 bases and 2 bases respectively, with 12 bases between them. The V gene's germline CDR1 is SGHAT and CDR2 FQNNGV. The CDR3 runs to 15 residues.

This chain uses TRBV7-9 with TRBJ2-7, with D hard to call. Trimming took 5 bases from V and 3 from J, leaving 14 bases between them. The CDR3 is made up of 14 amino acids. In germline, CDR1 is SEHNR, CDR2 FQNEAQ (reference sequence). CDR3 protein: CASSLSGLIYEQYF. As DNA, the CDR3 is TGTGCCAGCAGCCTATCCGGGCTGATCTACGAGCAGTACTTC.

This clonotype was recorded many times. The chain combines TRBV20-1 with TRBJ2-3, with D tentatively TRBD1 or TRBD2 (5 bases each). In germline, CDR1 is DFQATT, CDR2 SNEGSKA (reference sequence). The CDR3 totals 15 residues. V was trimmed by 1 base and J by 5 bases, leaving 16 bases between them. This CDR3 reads CSARAPGPREDTQYF. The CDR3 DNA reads TGCAGTGCTAGAGCACCGGGACCTAGGGAAGATACGCAGTATTTT.

The CDR3 bases are TGTGCCAGCTCACCAAGCCGGGACAGTGGCTACACCTTC. This sequence encodes CASSPSRDSGYTF. This chain uses TRBV18 with TRBJ1-2; 7 bases align to TRBD1. Trimming cost V 2 bases and J 7 bases; bases outside gene matches: 4. The V gene's germline CDR1 is KGHSH and CDR2 LQKENI. This CDR3 is 13 amino acids long.

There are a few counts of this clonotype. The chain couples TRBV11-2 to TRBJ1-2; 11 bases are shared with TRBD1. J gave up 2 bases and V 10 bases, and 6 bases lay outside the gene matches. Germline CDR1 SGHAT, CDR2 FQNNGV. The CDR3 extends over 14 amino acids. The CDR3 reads CAIPGDRGNYGYTF. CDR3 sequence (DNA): TGTGCCATCCCGGGGGACAGGGGGAACTATGGCTACACCTTC.

The CDR3 here is CASSQTDYSNYGYTF. Written as DNA, the CDR3 is TGCGCCAGCAGCCAAACAGATTACTCGAACTATGGCTACACCTTC. The V gene is TRBV4-1, the J gene TRBJ1-2; no reliable D call. Germline V lookup: CDR1 MGHRA, CDR2 YSYEKL. The CDR3 has 15 amino acids. V shed 2 bases and J shed 2 bases, with 12 bases lying between them.